The clone carrying this TCR beta chain appeared a few times. Antigen unknown. Each CDR3 protein gets one entry after TCRdb re-called the RT-PCR reads with MiXCR. The data show 600,000 to 700,000 distinct CDR3 sequences, roughly 15% seen once. Germline assignment: CDR1 DFQATT and CDR2 SNEGSKA (reference sequence). With 0 bases removed from V and 0 bases from J, the gap between germline ends came to 11 bases. CDR3 length: 15 residues. This sample was taken from a study of response to subunit inactivated influenza vaccine. Study observations and caveats: The authors proposed limited new T cell recruitment per seasonal influenza vaccination.

The sequence was obtained from a man aged 50 or older who received an inactivated influenza vaccine. V usage is TRBV20-1 and J usage is TRBJ1-1; D unresolved. The sequencing used PBMCs from blood, collected approximately 15 days before vaccination. The CDR3 nucleotides are TGCAGTGCTAGAGATCTGGGCTGGATGAACACTGAAGCTTTCTTT. It translates to CSARDLGWMNTEAFF.